The 2 T cell receptor beta chains below come from one sample, sequenced in a study of cytomegalovirus exposure and HLA in healthy donors. Profiled with immunoSEQ multiplex PCR; TCRdb holds only in-frame clones, not every one. The sample records some 120,000 clones, more than 70% being singletons. Sequenced material: PBMCs. Every receptor here comes from a man younger than 40 in good health and CMV-seronegative.

DNA for the CDR3: TGCAGCGTTGAAGCAGCGGGAGGTACGTACAATGAGCAGTTCTTC. Translation: CSVEAAGGTYNEQFF. The chain carries TRBV29-1 and TRBJ2-1, with TRBD2 matching 9 bases. The CDR3 length is 15 residues. V was pared by 1 base and J by 4 bases, with 5 bases of the junction left unmatched. Per the germline V gene, CDR1 is SQVTM and CDR2 is ANQGSEA.

The chain uses TRBV4-1 and TRBJ1-1; D is undetermined. There are 15 residues in the CDR3. Germline V gives CDR1 MGHRA, CDR2 YSYEKL. The V end lost 0 bases, the J end lost 3 bases, and 11 bases lay between the germline ends. CDR3 DNA: TGCGCCAGCAGCCAAGATTTGCGGGGTTACACTGAAGCTTTCTTT. Protein product: CASSQDLRGYTEAFF.